This T cell receptor (beta chain) was sequenced in a study of response to subunit inactivated influenza vaccine. Turning to this clonotype: Its target is not known.

In TCRdb, the RT-PCR reads were re-called with MiXCR into one record per CDR3 protein. The sample yields about 500,000 distinct CDR3 sequences, 16% seen once. Study-level results: Every seasonal influenza vaccination brings in few new T cells, the authors suggested.

The receptor comes from a man aged 50 to 69 who received an inactivated influenza vaccine. The starting material was CD4+ T cells sorted from PBMCs, obtained less than 30 months after vaccination.

The CDR3 DNA sequence: TGCAGTGCTAGGGGCAGCGGGGGGTCTTACAATGAGCAGTTCTTC. Translation: CSARGSGGSYNEQFF. The rearrangement links TRBV20-1 to TRBJ2-1; TRBD2 matches 9 bases. V shed 3 bases, J shed 4 bases, and the junction held 7 bases outside the gene matches. This CDR3 comprises 15 residues. CDR1 is DFQATT, CDR2 SNEGSKA, per germline (reference sequence).